Described below is a single T cell receptor beta chain sequence and its context. What it binds is unknown. In the PCR, 60 Vbeta and 13 Jbeta primers were used. This table comes from immunoSEQ multiplex PCR, and its TCRdb copy is limited to in-frame clones, with some not included. The sample contains 100,000 to 150,000 clones, roughly 80% of which appear only once. The data are from a study of cytomegalovirus exposure and HLA in healthy donors. Across the whole study: Within an early data release were roughly 90 million unique TCRs drawn from HLA-typed donors. Of the donors genotyped, 398 in all, 75% to 85% fell in the Caucasian-associated ancestry cluster. Whole-study results and caveats: An ancestry cluster, one associated with Asian ancestry, reportedly showed fewer N-insertions than the approximately 670-donor mean in a later analysis. Immune exposure data for these donors was limited to CMV serostatus.

Trimming shortened V by 1 base and J by 2 bases, and 9 bases separated the two germline ends. The germline gives CDR1 SGHRS, CDR2 YFSETQ. CDR3 size: 14 residues. This sequence joins TRBV5-1 and TRBJ2-5; tentatively, D is TRBD1 (5 bases). This TCR came from a man aged 35-49 years in good health and CMV-seronegative. What was sequenced was PBMCs. The CDR3 nucleotides read TGCGCCAGCAGCTTGTGGGGCGGTCAAGAGACCCAGTACTTC. Its protein product is CASSLWGGQETQYF.